This passage covers 6 T cell receptor beta chains from one sample sequenced in a study of cytomegalovirus exposure and HLA in healthy donors. The PCR contained 60 Vbeta and 13 Jbeta primers. Clones were sequenced by immunoSEQ multiplex PCR, and TCRdb holds only the in-frame ones, with some missing. The table lists approximately 140,000 clones, approximately 78% of them singletons, with over 4.5% in the top ten. Sequencing was done on a sample of PBMCs. The receptors derive from a middle-aged woman in good health and CMV-seropositive.

V and J are TRBV30 and TRBJ1-2; D ambiguous. CDR3 length equals 13 residues. Germline CDR1 is GTSNPN and CDR2 is SVGIG (reference sequence). The V end was cut by 4 bases, the J end by 3 bases, with 12 bases between. The CDR3 DNA sequence: TGTGCCTGGATTCCTGAGGCTCACTATGGCTACACCTTC. This gives the protein CAWIPEAHYGYTF. The entire variable domain, with the rest obtained from reference TRBV30 and TRBJ1-2, is as follows: SQTIHQWPATLVQPVGSPLSLECTVEGTSNPNLYWYRQAAGRGLQLLFYSVGIGQISSEVPQNLSASRPQDRQFILSSKKLLLSDSGFYLCAWIPEAHYGYTFGSGTRLTVV.

The chain is built from TRBV14 and TRBJ2-1; 8 positions match TRBD2. V lost 4 bases, J lost 5 bases, and 7 bases stayed unmatched. The CDR3 has 15 residues. Per the germline V gene, CDR1 is SGHDN and CDR2 is FVKESK. The CDR3: CASSPRLARNNEQFF. Written as DNA, the CDR3 is TGTGCCAGCAGCCCCCGACTAGCGAGAAACAATGAGCAGTTCTTC.

This rearrangement joins TRBV15 to TRBJ2-7, with 7 bases lining up with TRBD1. V shed 1 base and J 3 bases; nucleotides not matched to a gene: 15. Germline CDR1 reads LNHNV; CDR2 reads YYDKDF (reference sequence). The CDR3 length is 18 residues. The DNA for the CDR3 is TGTGCCACCAGCAGAGGAGAAACAGGGGACAGCTTGAACTACGAGCAGTACTTC. Amino acid sequence: CATSRGETGDSLNYEQYF.

This sequence joins TRBV25-1 and TRBJ1-1; D might be TRBD1 (5 bases). This CDR3 has 13 residues. Trimming took 7 bases from V and 0 from J, leaving 9 bases between them. CDR1 is MGHDK and CDR2 is SYGVNS in the germline V gene. CDR3 in amino acids: CASKGQLNTEAFF. As DNA, the CDR3 is TGTGCCAGCAAGGGGCAGCTGAACACTGAAGCTTTCTTT.

This clone appeared once. The chain links TRBV29-1 to TRBJ2-1; weak D call: TRBD1 (6 bases). CDR1 and CDR2 (germline): SQVTM, ANQGSEA. This CDR3 is built from 13 residues. V was trimmed by 7 bases and J by 3 bases, leaving 13 bases between them. This chain's CDR3 is CSAEGDFYNEQFF. In nucleotides, the CDR3 is TGCAGCGCCGAGGGGGATTTCTACAATGAGCAGTTCTTC.

The V and J genes are TRBV28 and TRBJ1-2, with D uncertain. Germline assignment: CDR1 MDHEN and CDR2 SYDVKM. This CDR3 has 12 residues. Between the trimmed V and J ends, which lost 6 bases and 8 bases, there was a span of 13 bases. CDR3 sequence: CASSTGGGGYTF. The CDR3 DNA follows: TGTGCCAGCAGCACGGGCGGAGGGGGCTACACCTTC.